Here is one T cell receptor (beta chain) with its context. What antigen it recognizes has not been identified. No base quality values were provided; no much bigger clone lies one nucleotide off. The protocol used for the library was the immunoSEQ multiplex PCR assay. For the multiplex PCR, a mixture combining 60 forward primers for TCR Vbeta segments and 13 reverse primers for TCR Jbeta segments was used. The CDR3 region of rearranged TCR beta genes was amplified from genomic DNA by a multiplex PCR assay. On the Illumina HiSeq System, the amplified TCR beta libraries were sequenced as 87-base-pair reads. In the authors' own workflow: A later analysis tallied 75 million to 95 million unique TCR beta chains across the 666 repertoires, and approximately 12 million of those chains were shared by two or more donors. To remove PCR and sequencing errors, raw reads were error-corrected and collapsed into unique sequences using a nearest-neighbor algorithm that merged closely related sequences. To assign V, D and J gene segments, CDR3 sequences were aligned to IMGT reference sequences. For a sequence to be retained, a match of at least six nucleotides to both a V gene segment and a J gene segment was required. A rearrangement counted as productive if the CDR3 had no stop codons and remained in frame with V and J, and every other rearrangement counted as non-productive. Following IMGT convention, CDR3 was defined as the stretch from the second conserved V-encoded cysteine up to the conserved J-encoded phenylalanine. The earlier analysis of more than 450 of the donors excluded sequences that lacked an unambiguous match to a single V gene segment. In an earlier analysis of a few hundred of the donors, V segments were called functional above 56.7% productive rearrangements and were called segregating when the between-donor standard deviation exceeded 5%. A statistical classification framework was built for diagnosing cytomegalovirus status from the catalog of TCR beta chain sequences. In a later analysis, TCR nucleotide sequences were compared against IMGT/GENE-DB human TR gene sequences so that V and J genes could be assigned. A later analysis assigned CDR3 sequences and most-parsimonious VDJ recombination scenarios with the TCRdist pipeline. A later analysis defined each TCR beta chain by its CDR3 amino acid sequence plus V-gene family, and excluded reads lacking a unique V-gene family. To address suspected cross-contamination and a sequencing artifact, a later analysis removed under 600 highly shared, low-generation-probability nucleotide sequences. A later analysis calculated a clonal expansion index for each public chain from normalized within-repertoire ranks of inferred template counts. A later analysis computed generation probabilities with a VDJ recombination model fitted to out-of-frame rearrangements, and checked the results against IGoR. A later analysis scored TCR-TCR, TCR-HLA and TCR-CMV co-occurrence with hypergeometric tests, applying a repertoire-size bias correction to TCR pairs. A later analysis estimated false discovery rates by permuting HLA or CMV assignments 20 times. A later analysis grouped co-occurring TCRs with DBSCAN, adding TCRdist sequence similarity when clustering within HLA-allele-positive subsets. Co-occurrence clustering excluded repertoires with fewer than 30,000 or more than 120,000 public chains, plus five with anomalous nucleotide sharing. TCRdb obtained this table from immuneACCESS and retained in-frame rearrangements with V and J assigned. These tables miss some clones; where compared with another copy, unresolved V genes account for less than half of the shortfall, and the remainder is unexplained. Clonal size and the V and J genes are those of that table, whereas D and trimming came from the DNA. In all, the sample holds some 130,000 clones, and about 66% of those were seen once. The ten top clones hold over 1.5% of the sample.

The entry originates in a study of cytomegalovirus exposure and HLA in healthy donors (TCRdb year 2017). Some background on the complete study: According to an earlier analysis of 450 to 650 of the donors, some 180 million T cells yielded 90 million to 140 million unique TCR beta sequences and approximately 300 Gb of sequence data. Roughly 310 gigabases of sequencing data and around 87 million unique TCR sequences were included in an early release covering about 600 HLA-typed donors. Of the roughly 400 genotyped donors, 65% to 90% fell in the genetic ancestry cluster associated with self-reported Caucasian donors. The aim of the study was to test whether cataloging public T cell receptors could identify signatures of past pathogen exposure. The study used immunosequencing to profile the T cell repertoires of hundreds of subjects and linked those repertoires to cytomegalovirus serostatus. Along with the approximately 650-subject first cohort, a separate validation cohort of over a hundred different subjects was used. High-throughput TCR immunosequencing, statistical association of individual TCRs with disease status, and machine learning were combined to predict cytomegalovirus infection status. In a later analysis, previously published TCR beta repertoires from several hundred donors were re-analyzed and high-resolution HLA genotyping was added so that TCR occurrence patterns could be studied. In the later analysis, no new phenotypic data were used to find candidate immune exposures; instead, reliance was placed on TCR beta sequences and their occurrence across donors. An earlier analysis of approximately 630 of the donors applied high-throughput TCR beta sequencing to assess whether each TCR beta V gene segment acted as functional or pseudogenic. Donor age, sex, ethnicity and CMV serostatus were compiled together with the repertoire data. In a later genetic analysis, genome-wide SNP genotypes for 398 of the 666 donors were used, and that subset was treated as a discovery cohort. Every repertoire in the discovery cohort had been generated on one and the same sequencing platform. Both class I and class II loci were covered by HLA typing, at four-digit resolution. Typing coverage differed by locus: A, B, C, DRB1 and DQB1 were typed in about 629-630 donors, DQA1 in approximately 520, DPA1 in 600 to 610, and DPB1 in just under 490. Roughly 5 DR-DQ haplotypes were handled as single units for association and clustering, since linkage in the cohort was strong. Among almost 400 genotyped donors of the cohort, an average of around 240,000 unique TCR beta nucleotide sequences were sequenced per donor, around 20% of them non-productive. On the study overall, not on this receptor specifically: The study gave a list of 150 to 200 TCR beta chains associated with cytomegalovirus. The earlier analysis of approximately 560 of the donors excluded some 15 rarely observed V segments, including chromosome 9 orphons, because counts were too low. In vitro tests confirmed that a few of the cytomegalovirus-associated TCR beta chains recognize cytomegalovirus antigens. When HLA alleles, especially DR and DQ, strongly co-occurred, attributing TCR associations to individual alleles was difficult. This cohort had only TCR beta chains sequenced, and the lack of alpha or paired-chain data limited which features could be detected. In a later analysis, the rate of TCR association differed among HLA loci, with DRB1 alleles having the most associated TCRs and HLA-C alleles having the fewest. Because HLA typing was unavailable for some donors at each locus, only the typed subset was used in association tests. Most TCR sequences were seen in very few donors, while some public TCRs were found in many individuals. A further reported finding was that TCR beta sequences accurately predicted the HLA-A and HLA-B alleles for most subjects in the first cohort. A later analysis associated 16,951 TCR beta sequences with specific HLA alleles at a false discovery rate of 0.05. In a later analysis, most CMV-associated TCR beta chains were found to appear HLA-restricted, with HLA associations seemingly driven largely by CMV exposure. An association between a missense DCLRE1C variant and V-gene and J-gene trimming of TCR beta chains was found in a later genetic analysis and replicated in an independent cohort. Immune exposure information for the cohort was limited to CMV serostatus. Broadly in line with IMGT annotations, most TCR beta V segments showed up in productive rearrangements about 90% or about 30% of the time in an earlier analysis of 587 of the donors. Linkage disequilibrium might explain the correlated functional status among segregating V segments, but an unknown experimental factor could not be excluded. In a later analysis, several top co-occurrence clusters were reported to appear linked to parvovirus B19, influenza, CMV and Epstein-Barr virus. It was suggested by the authors that the approach could potentially be generalized to other disease states and immunological phenotypes. According to a later genetic analysis, donors in an Asian-associated ancestry cluster had fewer N-insertions in productive TCRs than the approximately 700-donor mean. A group of highly shared sequence variants was considered likely to be a technical artifact of the sequencing pipeline. In a later analysis, HLA-associated TCR beta chains showed more clonal expansion and lower generation probabilities than non-associated chains that were equally common. Presence/absence analyses assumed roughly uniform sequencing depth across donors, an assumption that may not hold. The classifier was reported to diagnose cytomegalovirus status with high specificity and sensitivity in both the original and validation cohorts.

The cohort was made up of 500 to 800 healthy bone marrow donors. All cohort members were sampled while nominally healthy, although unrecorded immune exposures were likely present. CMV serostatus was recorded as positive for 250 to 300 and negative for about 50% of the roughly 700 cohort members, whereas no CMV serostatus was recorded for the donor in question. Every donor gave a peripheral blood sample, and the peripheral blood mononuclear cells from that sample were used for TCR beta sequencing. The Qiagen DNeasy Blood Extraction Kit was used to extract genomic DNA from the blood cell samples. The receptor was isolated from a human donor in good health. The sequenced sample was PBMCs.

The CDR3 protein sequence reads: CASSVAGADYEQYF. Read as DNA, the sequence is TGTGCCAGCAGCGTAGCTGGGGCAGACTACGAGCAGTACTTC. The chain is encoded by TRBV9 joined to TRBJ2-7, with TRBD1 as a weak D call on 5 bases. V was cut back by 0 bases and J by 3 bases, leaving a gap of 10 bases between them. CDR1 and CDR2 are read off the germline V gene as SGDLS and YYNGEE. The CDR3 runs 14 amino acids, cysteine and phenylalanine included. Of the read, only the CDR3 DNA is kept; its 42 bases are in frame from base 1. Joined to the reference TRBV9 and TRBJ2-7 proteins, this CDR3 gives the full variable domain: DSGVTQTPKHLITATGQRVTLRCSPRSGDLSVYWYQQSLDQGLQFLIQYYNGEERAKGNILERFSAQQFPDLHSELNLSSLELGDSALYFCASSVAGADYEQYFGPGTRLTVT.